This T cell receptor (beta chain) was profiled in a study of blood T cell repertoires in COVID-19. CDR3 length equals 13 residues. CDR1 is MNHEY and CDR2 is SMNVEV in the germline V gene (reference sequence). V lost 4 bases and J 2 bases, leaving 6 bases between the germline ends. TCRdb keeps only in-frame clones here, not all; method: immunoSEQ multiplex PCR. The data hold over 150,000 clones, with roughly 93% observed a single time. This clonotype was sampled from a man aged 18 to 30 with acute or convalescent COVID-19. The sample comprised peripheral blood. V usage is TRBV27 and J usage is TRBJ1-3, with TRBD1 as a possible D gene (5 bases). CDR3 in amino acids: CASSSRAGNTIYF. The CDR3 DNA reads as TGTGCCAGCAGTTCCAGGGCTGGAAACACCATATATTTT.